These T cell receptor beta chains were read from a single sample in a study of CD8+CD57+ T cells in acquired aplastic anemia. TCRdb called the reads again in MiXCR, with one record for every CDR3 protein. The sample has 150,000 to 200,000 distinct CDR3 sequences, less than 60% seen once. The sequenced material came from sorted CD4+, CD8+, or CD8+CD57+ T cells (not recorded which) from PBMCs. Receptors originate from a human donor with aplastic anemia. Both conserved end residues are part of each CDR3. A D gene is named only where the DNA matches it firmly. The size field is filled for only some rows; it gives once, few, many or a size class.

V	size	D	J	DNA	CDR3
TRBV2	many	-	TRBJ2-3	TGTGCCAGCAGTTACACAGATACGCAGTATTTT	CASSYTDTQYF
TRBV28	-	-	TRBJ1-1	TGTGCCAGCAGAACAGAAATGAACACTGAAGCTTTCTTT	CASRTEMNTEAFF
TRBV10-3	-	TRBD1	TRBJ2-7	TGTGCCATCAGTGAGTCGACTGTGGGACAGGGTGCCTACGAGCAGTACTTC	CAISESTVGQGAYEQYF
TRBV20-1	many	TRBD1	TRBJ1-1	TGCAGTGCTACCTTAGGACAGGGAAACACTGAAGCTTTCTTT	CSATLGQGNTEAFF
TRBV24-1	-	-	TRBJ2-1	TGTGCCACGAGGGCAGGGAGCTACAATGAGCAGTTCTTC	CATRAGSYNEQFF
TRBV10-3	-	-	TRBJ2-7	TGTGCCATCAGTGACCGTATCGGGCAGTACTTC	CAISDRIGQYF
TRBV9	-	-	TRBJ1-6	TGTGCCAGCAGCCGAGGCGGGTCCAATTCACCCCTCCACTTT	CASSRGGSNSPLHF
TRBV5-4	many	-	TRBJ2-5	TGTGCCAGCAGCCCTGGACGTGGGGCCAAAGAGACCCAGTACTTC	CASSPGRGAKETQYF
TRBV6-1	few	-	TRBJ1-5	TGTGCCAGCAGTGAAAGGGGTAGGGGCAATCAGCCCCAGCATTTT	CASSERGRGNQPQHF
TRBV7-3	many	-	TRBJ2-6	TGTGCCAGCAGCTTCTCATCTGGGGCCAACGTCCTGACTTTC	CASSFSSGANVLTF
TRBV30	few	-	TRBJ1-2	TGTGCCTGGAGGCTCCGGGCACCCGGAGGCTACACCTTC	CAWRLRAPGGYTF
TRBV12-5	many	-	TRBJ2-3	TGTGCTAGTGCCCCGACGGGGGGCGGCACAGATACGCAGTATTTT	CASAPTGGGTDTQYF
TRBV11-2	few	TRBD2	TRBJ2-3	TGTGCCAGCAGCTGTCTAGCGGGGGGGCCGGGAGATACGCAGTATTTT	CASSCLAGGPGDTQYF
TRBV12-3/TRBV12-4	many	TRBD1	TRBJ2-7	TGTGCCAGCAGTCCCGCCGCGGGACAGGGGGTCCGGGAGCAGTACTTC	CASSPAAGQGVREQYF
TRBV20-1	-	TRBD1	TRBJ2-7	TGCAGTGCTGGTACCGGGACAGGGCGCTACGAGCAGTACTTC	CSAGTGTGRYEQYF
TRBV6-1	-	-	TRBJ2-5	TGTGCCAGCCTGCGCGGACCCCCTCGGGAGACCCAGTACTTC	CASLRGPPRETQYF
TRBV27	-	-	TRBJ1-2	TGTGCCAGCAGTCGACAGGCTATAGGCTATGGCTACACCTTC	CASSRQAIGYGYTF
TRBV11-3	many	-	TRBJ2-1	TGTGCCAGCAGCTTAGTACAGGGTGGTGGCAATGAGCAGTTCTTC	CASSLVQGGGNEQFF
TRBV29-1	once	TRBD1	TRBJ1-2	TGTGCCAGCAATCCGCCAGGGGGCTATGGCTACACCTTC	CASNPPGGYGYTF
TRBV24-1	many	TRBD1	TRBJ1-5	TGTGCCACCAGTGATCCCGGAGACAGGGGAGGAAGCAATCAGCCCCAGCATTTT	CATSDPGDRGGSNQPQHF
TRBV7-9	few	-	TRBJ2-7	TGTGCCAGCAGCCTTGGATACGGGGGTAGTTACGAGCAGTACTTC	CASSLGYGGSYEQYF
TRBV18	-	-	TRBJ2-5	TGTGCCAGCTCACCCCGACAAGCTCAAGAGACCCAGTACTTC	CASSPRQAQETQYF
TRBV14	-	-	TRBJ2-5	TGTGTCAGCAGCCAAGGGGACAAAGCCTTCGGAGAGACCCAGTACTTC	CVSSQGDKAFGETQYF
TRBV10-3	-	-	TRBJ1-1	TGTGCCATCCGGGAGGGGACGGGGACTGAAGCTTTCTTT	CAIREGTGTEAFF
TRBV2	-	TRBD1	TRBJ2-6	TGTGCCAGACAGGGGTCAAGCGGGGCCAACGTCCTGACTTTC	CARQGSSGANVLTF
TRBV20-1	many	-	TRBJ2-7	TGCAGTGCTAGAGGGGGGTTCTCCTACGAGCAGTACTTC	CSARGGFSYEQYF
TRBV6-1	few	TRBD1	TRBJ2-2	TGTGCCAGCAGCTGGGACAGGGGGTCCGACACCGGGGAGCTGTTTTTT	CASSWDRGSDTGELFF
TRBV12-3/TRBV12-4	-	-	TRBJ1-1	TGTGCCAGCAGTGGAGCAAGGGGTGGAACTGAAGCTTTCTTT	CASSGARGGTEAFF
TRBV15	-	-	TRBJ2-3	TGTGCCACCAGCAGTGGTAGGAGATCTAGCACAGATACGCAGTATTTT	CATSSGRRSSTDTQYF
TRBV29-1	-	-	TRBJ1-1	TGCAGCGTAGTGCCTCGATCTGAAGCTTTCTTT	CSVVPRSEAFF
TRBV7-2	-	TRBD2	TRBJ2-1	TGTGCCAGCAGCTCTGGACTAGCTGCCGAGCAGTTCTTC	CASSSGLAAEQFF
TRBV5-1	-	TRBD2	TRBJ2-2	TGCGCCAGCAGCTTGGGATTTAGCGGGGGGGACGGGGACACCGGGGAGCTGTTTTTT	CASSLGFSGGDGDTGELFF
TRBV19	-	-	TRBJ1-1	TGTGCCAGTAGTATGCCAGGGATGAACACTGAAGCTTTCTTT	CASSMPGMNTEAFF
TRBV20-1	-	TRBD1	TRBJ1-2	TGCAGTGCTACCGGACAGGCGGAATCATATGGCTACACCTTC	CSATGQAESYGYTF
TRBV5-5	-	-	TRBJ1-4	TGTGCCAGCAGACATAATGCGGGGCCTAATGAAAAACTGTTTTTT	CASRHNAGPNEKLFF
TRBV5-1	many	-	TRBJ1-5	TGCGCCAGCAGCTTGGATGGGTTAGGGCAGCCCCAGCATTTT	CASSLDGLGQPQHF
TRBV7-2	many	TRBD2	TRBJ2-7	TGTGCCAGCAGCCTTCCAGCGGGAGGGCGTGAGCAGTACTTC	CASSLPAGGREQYF
TRBV3-1	many	-	TRBJ1-1	TGTGCCAGCAGCCAAGATCGAAGGGCTGAAGCTTTCTTT	CASSQDRRAEAFF
TRBV7-3	few	-	TRBJ2-7	TGTGCCGCAGGGGCGGCCTACGAGCAGTACTTC	CAAGAAYEQYF
TRBV19	-	TRBD2	TRBJ2-1	TGTGCCAGTAGTATAGCAGCGGGAGTCCAGCAGTCCTTC	CASSIAAGVQQSF
TRBV4-1	-	-	TRBJ2-3	TGCGCCAGCAGCCAGCCTCGTAAACTAGGGAATACGCAGTGTTTT	CASSQPRKLGNTQCF
TRBV5-1	many	-	TRBJ2-5	TGCGCCAGCAGCGCGGTTATGGCCCAAGAGACCCAGTACTTC	CASSAVMAQETQYF
TRBV7-8	-	-	TRBJ2-7	TGTGCCAGCAGCCCCCGGGACACCACCTCCTACGAGCAGTACTTC	CASSPRDTTSYEQYF
TRBV9	-	TRBD2	TRBJ2-5	TGTGCCAGCAGCGTAGCTAGCGGGAGTGAGACCCAGTACTTC	CASSVASGSETQYF
TRBV7-2	many	-	TRBJ2-7	TGTGCCAGCAGCTTAGCGCGTACCTACGAGCAGTACTTC	CASSLARTYEQYF
TRBV5-6	few	-	TRBJ2-5	TGTGCCAGCAGCTTTCGACGGTCCCAAGAGACCCAGTACTTC	CASSFRRSQETQYF
TRBV6-1	-	-	TRBJ2-7	TGTGCCAGCAGTGAACTGAAGAGGGACGAGCAGTACTTC	CASSELKRDEQYF